This TCR beta chain came from a study of blood T cell repertoires in COVID-19. Here immunoSEQ multiplex PCR was the method, and the copy in TCRdb shows in-frame clones only, minus some. The table has more than 200,000 clones, about 85% seen once. Germline values: CDR1 GTSNPN, CDR2 SVGIG (reference sequence). The V end lost 8 bases, the J end lost 1 base, and 14 bases lay between the germline ends. The CDR3 is made up of 13 amino acids. The sequence derives from a woman aged 25 to 39 with acute COVID-19. This sequence joins TRBV30 and TRBJ1-1; a possible D gene is TRBD1 (5 bases). Sequencing was performed on PBMCs or T cells enriched from blood (not recorded which). The CDR3 region has the DNA TGTGCCGACGATAGACAGAAGAACACTGAAGCTTTCTTT. Translating gives CADDRQKNTEAFF.